This T cell receptor beta chain was profiled in a study of technical replicates of blood from four donors. Clones were sequenced by immunoSEQ multiplex PCR, and TCRdb holds only the in-frame ones, with some missing. Here the sample spans about 50,000 clones, about 96% being singletons. Between the trimmed V and J ends, which lost 3 bases and 1 base, there was a span of 10 bases. The germline V gene encodes CDR1 MNHEY and CDR2 SMNVEV (reference sequence). The CDR3 runs 14 residues. The sequence was collected from a human donor in good health. The chain has TRBV27 and TRBJ2-7; D perhaps matches TRBD2 (7 bases). Sequencing was performed on T cells isolated from PBMCs. The CDR3, as DNA: TGTGCCAGCAGTTTTAAGGGGGGGTCCTACGAGCAGTACTTC. Translation gives CASSFKGGSYEQYF.